This passage covers 2 T cell receptor beta chains from one sample sequenced in a study of identical twins. From the 5' RACE reads, TCRdb called clonotypes with MiXCR, one entry per CDR3 protein. This sample yields under 900,000 distinct CDR3 sequences, of which approximately 13% are seen a single time; around 1.6% belongs to the top ten. The same sample was also studied in work on yellow fever vaccine responses in identical twins.

Sequencing used PBMCs. The receptor set was obtained from a woman between 18 and 29 years old in good health.

The J gene is TRBJ1-1, the V gene TRBV29-1; no definite D call. Germline-derived CDR1 and CDR2 are SQVTM and ANQGSEA. The CDR3 extends over 9 amino acids. CDR3 residues: CRLDHEAFF. The DNA for the CDR3 is TGCAGGTTGGACCATGAAGCTTTCTTT.

The chain links TRBV28 to TRBJ2-3, with D tentatively TRBD2 (5 bases). Trimming cost V 1 base and J 0 bases, with 20 bases left between them. The CDR3 runs 19 residues. Germline V gene lookup returns CDR1 MDHEN and CDR2 SYDVKM. This CDR3 is CASSLLGLRERTSTDTQYF. CDR3 sequence (DNA): TGTGCCAGCAGTTTATTGGGCCTGAGGGAGCGGACTAGCACAGATACGCAGTATTTT.